The following is a T cell receptor beta chain sequence with its context. The antigen remains undetermined. This sample was taken from a study of blood T cells in healthy people across ages. Study-level points and caveats: Comparison with aged donors showed that long-lived donors had more naive CD4+ cells and higher diversity. Calculation of diversity from one million T cells yielded estimates considered to be underestimates.

V lost 4 bases, J lost 2 bases, and 5 bases stayed unmatched. Germline V gene lookup returns CDR1 ENHRY and CDR2 SYGVKD. The CDR3 has 14 amino acids. PCR was performed a second time for about 7 to 11 cycles using a sample-barcoded 5' primer and a J-beta primer mix. TCRdb reprocessed the 5' RACE reads with MiXCR, giving one entry per CDR3 protein. The table has 1.5 million to 2 million distinct CDR3 sequences, roughly 49% seen once. The sequence was collected from a woman in her forties in good health. Material: blood. The rearrangement links TRBV10-3 to TRBJ2-7; 7 bases map to TRBD2. The CDR3 region has the DNA TGTGCCATCAGTGGCAGCGGGATAACCTACGAGCAGTACTTC. Residues: CAISGSGITYEQYF.